This T cell receptor (beta chain) was retrieved from a study of blood T cells in healthy people across ages. This clonotype was detected once. At one end the junction does not follow the germline gene, possibly because of a read error. CDR1 and CDR2 (germline): SEHNR, FQNEAQ (reference sequence). This CDR3 has 14 amino acids. A sample-barcoded 5' primer and a J-beta primer mix were used in a second PCR of about 6 to 11 cycles. One entry per CDR3 protein results from TCRdb running MiXCR on the 5' RACE reads. Found here are 500,000 to 700,000 distinct CDR3 sequences, roughly 31% of them singletons; the top ten hold 15% to 19%.

This TCR was recovered from a woman aged 80 or over in good health. This chain connects TRBV7-9 to TRBJ1-1; possibly TRBD1 for D (5 bases). Input material: blood. The CDR3 DNA is TGTGTCAGCAGCGTCGCCGGGACCTTCACTGAAGCTTTCTTT. Translation: CVSSVAGTFTEAFF.